Following are 8 T cell receptor beta chains from one sample sequenced in a study of blood T cells in healthy people across ages (dated by TCRdb to between 2015 and 2017). Libraries were prepared through 5' RACE. TCRdb shows the sequencer as Illumina HiSeq 2500. The second PCR ran for about 7 to 11 cycles and used a J-beta primer mix along with a sample-barcoded 5' primer. Through fastp at Q25 and MiXCR, TCRdb rebuilt clones from the public reads, retaining in-frame beta chains. Identical CDR3 proteins give one entry, which carries the most common genes and DNA. Recorded for this sample are 700,000 or so distinct CDR3 sequences; around a fifth of them occurred a single time. The ten largest make up roughly 22% of the sample. Sequencing was carried out using blood. These receptors came from a man aged 70 or older in good health.

The rearrangement links TRBV24-1 to TRBJ2-7; 7 bases align to TRBD1. The germline CDR1 and CDR2 sequences are KGHDR and SFDVKD. V lost 5 bases, J lost 0 bases, and 0 bases stayed unmatched. The CDR3 loop spans 13 amino acids. The CDR3 DNA follows: TGTGCCACCAGTGGGGACAGCTCCTACGAGCAGTACTTC. This gives the protein CATSGDSSYEQYF.

This chain connects TRBV7-6 to TRBJ2-7; 8 bases match TRBD2. Germline CDR1 is SGHVS and CDR2 is FNYEAQ. V trimming: 6 bases; J trimming: 6 bases; junction bases outside the gene matches: 16. The CDR3 spans 16 residues. CDR3 DNA: TGTGCCAGCAGAAGTGAGGGAAGCGGGAGATCTCCCGAGCAGTACGTC. As protein: CASRSEGSGRSPEQYV.

Only a few counts were recorded for this clonotype. The chain combines TRBV11-2 with TRBJ2-3, with D hard to call. The germline V gene has CDR1 SGHAT and CDR2 FQNNGV. Trimming pared 1 base from V and 5 bases from J, leaving 19 bases between. The CDR3 extends over 17 amino acids. CDR3 region: CASSLVGLEVRQDTQYF. CDR3 nucleotide sequence: TGTGCCAGCAGCTTAGTGGGCCTCGAGGTCAGACAAGATACGCAGTATTTT.

This clonotype was detected once. In nucleotides, the CDR3 is TGCGCCAGCAGCTCCGGTGTTCAGGTACCCTACGAGCAGTACTTC. This encodes CASSSGVQVPYEQYF. This chain uses TRBV5-1 with TRBJ2-7, with D hard to call. Between the trimmed V and J ends, which lost 3 bases and 2 bases, there was a span of 15 bases. The CDR3 has 15 residues. Germline V gene data show CDR1 as SGHRS and CDR2 as YFSETQ.

This clonotype has at least ten counts. The genes are TRBV7-2 and TRBJ1-2, with 7 bases fitting TRBD1. The trim removed 1 base at V and 6 bases at J, leaving 8 bases unmatched. Looked up from germline, CDR1 is SGHTA and CDR2 is FQGNSA. The CDR3 has 15 amino acids. CDR3 region: CASSLDLRGTNGYTF. CDR3 nucleotides: TGTGCCAGCAGCTTAGATCTCAGGGGGACAAATGGCTACACCTTC.

The chain links TRBV14 to TRBJ1-1; D is ambiguous. Trimming stripped 2 bases from V and 1 base from J, with 8 bases between. Germline V gives CDR1 SGHDN, CDR2 FVKESK. The CDR3 contains 14 residues. This CDR3 reads CASSQFGRNTEAFF. The CDR3 bases are TGTGCCAGCAGCCAATTCGGCAGGAACACTGAAGCTTTCTTT.

This chain connects TRBV29-1 to TRBJ2-2; unclear D gene. Germline V gene lookup returns CDR1 SQVTM and CDR2 ANQGSEA. V was shortened by 7 bases and J by 4 bases, with 19 bases between the two germline ends. The CDR3 contains 15 residues. The CDR3 sequence is CSAPASAGPTGELFF. The CDR3 coding sequence is TGCAGCGCACCGGCCTCCGCTGGGCCCACCGGGGAGCTGTTTTTT.

The chain recombines TRBV3-1 with TRBJ2-5, with D possibly being TRBD2 (5 bases). V was cut by 4 bases and J by 8 bases, with 14 bases left in between. In germline, CDR1 is LGHDT, CDR2 YNNKEL (reference sequence). This CDR3 contains 13 residues. CDR3 sequence reads: CASSRGSAETQYF. CDR3 sequence (DNA): TGTGCCAGCAGCCGAGGGTCAGCAGAAACCCAGTACTTC.